The rows below give T cell receptor beta chains drawn from one sample of a study of Ad26.COV2.S vaccination and SARS-CoV-2 variants. TCRdb keeps only in-frame clones here, not all; method: immunoSEQ multiplex PCR. The top ten clones hold approximately 4% of a sample with a few hundred thousand clones, approximately 87% of them seen once. The sequences come from peripheral blood, collected in a trial of Ad26.COV2.S vaccine versus placebo. The receptor set was obtained from a person aged 18-60 years who received the Ad26.COV2.S COVID-19 vaccine or a placebo. The CDR3 runs from the conserved cysteine through the conserved F or W. D genes are given only for firm matches. Not every row has a clone size; where given, it reads once, few, many or a size class.

J gene: TRBJ1-1; V gene: TRBV5-1; clone size: .; D gene: TRBD1; CDR3 protein: CASSSQTGEGTEAFF; CDR3 DNA: TGCGCCAGCAGCTCCCAAACAGGGGAGGGAACTGAAGCTTTCTTT
J gene: TRBJ2-3; V gene: TRBV29-1; clone size: .; D gene: TRBD2; CDR3 protein: CSVEVTRSSGGKDTQYF; CDR3 DNA: TGCAGCGTTGAAGTCACCCGCTCTAGCGGGGGAAAAGATACGCAGTATTTT
J gene: TRBJ1-6; V gene: TRBV5-4; clone size: once; D gene: .; CDR3 protein: CASSLGQSPDNSPLHF; CDR3 DNA: TGTGCCAGCAGCTTGGGACAGTCCCCCGATAATTCACCCCTCCACTTT
J gene: TRBJ2-1; V gene: TRBV19; clone size: .; D gene: .; CDR3 protein: CASSIDLGRAAYNEQFF; CDR3 DNA: TGTGCCAGTAGTATAGATCTGGGCAGGGCAGCCTACAATGAGCAGTTCTTC
J gene: TRBJ1-4; V gene: TRBV6-1; clone size: .; D gene: .; CDR3 protein: CASSERGPNEKLFF; CDR3 DNA: TGTGCCAGCAGTGAACGAGGGCCGAATGAAAAACTGTTTTTT
J gene: TRBJ1-3; V gene: TRBV6-2/TRBV6-3; clone size: .; D gene: .; CDR3 protein: CASSYSVRSSGNTIYF; CDR3 DNA: TGTGCCAGCAGTTACTCGGTCAGGAGCTCCGGAAACACCATATATTTT
J gene: TRBJ2-2; V gene: TRBV7-9; clone size: .; D gene: TRBD1; CDR3 protein: CASRLGPGTANTGELFF; CDR3 DNA: TGTGCCAGCAGGTTAGGTCCCGGGACAGCGAACACCGGGGAGCTGTTTTTT
J gene: TRBJ1-6; V gene: TRBV27; clone size: .; D gene: .; CDR3 protein: CASSFATAIYNSPLHF; CDR3 DNA: TGTGCCAGCAGTTTCGCGACAGCCATCTATAATTCACCCCTCCACTTT
J gene: TRBJ2-3; V gene: TRBV25-1; clone size: .; D gene: .; CDR3 protein: CASSTAAVDTQYF; CDR3 DNA: TGTGCCAGCAGCACCGCAGCTGTAGATACGCAGTATTTT
J gene: TRBJ2-5; V gene: TRBV29-1; clone size: once; D gene: .; CDR3 protein: CSVGSAGSQETQYF; CDR3 DNA: TGCAGCGTTGGGTCAGCAGGATCCCAAGAGACCCAGTACTTC
J gene: TRBJ1-1; V gene: TRBV9; clone size: .; D gene: .; CDR3 protein: CASSVVTGSEAFF; CDR3 DNA: TGTGCCAGCAGCGTAGTGACCGGTTCCGAAGCTTTCTTT
J gene: TRBJ2-1; V gene: TRBV10-2; clone size: .; D gene: TRBD2; CDR3 protein: CASSEASGAYNEQFF; CDR3 DNA: TGCGCCAGCAGTGAGGCTAGCGGGGCCTACAATGAGCAGTTCTTC
J gene: TRBJ1-2; V gene: TRBV7-6; clone size: .; D gene: TRBD1; CDR3 protein: CASSFLGKGARLGYTF; CDR3 DNA: TGTGCCAGCAGCTTCCTCGGGAAGGGGGCGCGGCTTGGCTACACCTTC
J gene: TRBJ1-3; V gene: TRBV12-5; clone size: .; D gene: .; CDR3 protein: CASGFSLPVRGNTIYF; CDR3 DNA: TGTGCTAGTGGTTTTTCACTTCCTGTAAGAGGAAACACCATATATTTT
J gene: TRBJ2-7; V gene: TRBV9; clone size: .; D gene: TRBD2; CDR3 protein: CASSVAASGYEQYF; CDR3 DNA: TGTGCCAGCAGCGTAGCGGCTAGCGGTTACGAGCAGTACTTC
J gene: TRBJ2-7; V gene: TRBV5-1; clone size: .; D gene: TRBD1; CDR3 protein: CASSPRTGKNEQYF; CDR3 DNA: TGCGCCAGCAGCCCGAGGACAGGGAAAAACGAGCAGTACTTC
J gene: TRBJ2-7; V gene: TRBV6-2/TRBV6-3; clone size: once; D gene: .; CDR3 protein: CASSNPRQGLSYEQYF; CDR3 DNA: TGTGCCAGCAGTAACCCCCGACAGGGACTCTCCTACGAGCAGTACTTC
J gene: TRBJ1-1; V gene: TRBV7-9; clone size: .; D gene: TRBD1; CDR3 protein: CASSLGNRGNTEAFF; CDR3 DNA: TGTGCCAGCAGCTTAGGTAACAGGGGGAACACTGAAGCTTTCTTT
J gene: TRBJ2-7; V gene: TRBV6-5; clone size: .; D gene: .; CDR3 protein: CASSRGLPRSEQYF; CDR3 DNA: TGTGCCAGCAGTCGCGGACTCCCCAGGTCCGAGCAGTACTTC
J gene: TRBJ1-5; V gene: TRBV19; clone size: .; D gene: TRBD1; CDR3 protein: CASSSTGGRSQPQHF; CDR3 DNA: TGTGCCAGTAGTAGCACAGGGGGCAGAAGTCAGCCCCAGCATTTT
J gene: TRBJ2-6; V gene: TRBV7-9; clone size: many; D gene: TRBD1; CDR3 protein: CASSLGDSNSGANVLTF; CDR3 DNA: TGTGCCAGCAGCCTAGGGGACAGCAACTCTGGGGCCAACGTCCTGACTTTC
J gene: TRBJ2-3; V gene: TRBV5-4; clone size: .; D gene: TRBD1; CDR3 protein: CASRKPGTDTDTQYF; CDR3 DNA: TGTGCCAGCAGAAAACCCGGGACAGACACAGATACGCAGTATTTT
J gene: TRBJ2-2; V gene: TRBV24-1; clone size: .; D gene: .; CDR3 protein: CATSVRKNTGELFF; CDR3 DNA: TGTGCCACCAGTGTACGGAAAAACACCGGGGAGCTGTTTTTT
J gene: TRBJ2-2; V gene: TRBV6-5; clone size: .; D gene: .; CDR3 protein: CASSYSIRTGELFF; CDR3 DNA: TGTGCCAGCAGTTACTCGATCCGTACCGGGGAGCTGTTTTTT
J gene: TRBJ2-7; V gene: TRBV23-1; clone size: .; D gene: .; CDR3 protein: CASSRNIHGPYEQYF; CDR3 DNA: TGCGCCAGCAGCCGCAATATTCACGGTCCCTACGAGCAGTACTTC
J gene: TRBJ1-2; V gene: TRBV12-3/TRBV12-4; clone size: .; D gene: .; CDR3 protein: CASSLGITYGYTF; CDR3 DNA: TGTGCCAGCAGTCTCGGGATTACCTATGGCTACACCTTC
J gene: TRBJ1-5; V gene: TRBV4-1; clone size: .; D gene: TRBD1; CDR3 protein: CASSPQGGDQPQHF; CDR3 DNA: TGCGCCAGCAGCCCACAGGGGGGAGATCAGCCCCAGCATTTT
J gene: TRBJ1-1; V gene: TRBV7-9; clone size: .; D gene: .; CDR3 protein: CASSARGVGGTEAFF; CDR3 DNA: TGTGCCAGCAGCGCAAGAGGGGTTGGGGGCACTGAAGCTTTCTTT
J gene: TRBJ2-7; V gene: TRBV30; clone size: .; D gene: .; CDR3 protein: CAWSAQGPHEQYF; CDR3 DNA: TGTGCCTGGAGTGCTCAGGGGCCCCACGAGCAGTACTTC